The present TCR beta chain was sequenced within a study of blood T cells in healthy people across ages. The authors ran a second PCR of roughly 6 to 11 cycles using a sample-barcoded 5' primer and a J-beta primer mix. The template-switch adaptor, which had 12 random nucleotides, put a tag on each cDNA molecule. Researchers report that each sample yielded at least 2.5 million CDR3-containing paired-end reads. MiXCR, run by TCRdb on the 5' RACE reads, gives a single entry per CDR3 protein. The sample contains approximately 770,000 distinct CDR3 sequences, 58% of which appear only once. The sample holds a few counts of this clonotype. Its cognate antigen is unknown. The germline CDR1 and CDR2 sequences are ENHRY and SYGVKD. This CDR3 region has 16 residues. V was clipped by 8 bases and J by 0 bases, with 20 bases between them. Study-wide results and limits: TCR beta diversity per million T cells fell roughly linearly with age. A greater number of naive CD4+ cells and higher diversity distinguished long-lived donors from aged donors.

Material for sequencing was blood. The chain employs TRBV10-3 and TRBJ2-7; D tentatively reads TRBD1 or TRBD2 (5 bases each). This clonotype was obtained from a man aged 25-40 years in good health. The CDR3 is CAIRDALGVNSYEQYF. CDR3 coding DNA: TGTGCCATCCGGGACGCACTCGGGGTTAACTCCTACGAGCAGTACTTC.